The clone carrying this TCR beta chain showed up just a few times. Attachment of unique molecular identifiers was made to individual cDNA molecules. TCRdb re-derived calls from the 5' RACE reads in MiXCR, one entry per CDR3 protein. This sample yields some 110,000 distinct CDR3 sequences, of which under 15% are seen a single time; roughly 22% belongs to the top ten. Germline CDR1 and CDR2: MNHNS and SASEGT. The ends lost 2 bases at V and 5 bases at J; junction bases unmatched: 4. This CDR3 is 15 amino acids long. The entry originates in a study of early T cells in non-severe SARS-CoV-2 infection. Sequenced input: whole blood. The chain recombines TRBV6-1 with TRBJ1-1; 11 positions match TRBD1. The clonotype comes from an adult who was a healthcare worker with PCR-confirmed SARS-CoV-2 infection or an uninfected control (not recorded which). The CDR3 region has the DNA TGTGCCAGCAGTGAACAAGGGGACAGGGGGACTGAAGCTTTCTTT. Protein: CASSEQGDRGTEAFF.